This passage covers 5 T cell receptor beta chains from one sample sequenced in a study of T cells after yellow fever vaccination. TCRdb fed the 5' RACE reads into MiXCR, producing one record per CDR3 protein. The repertoire holds a few hundred thousand distinct CDR3 sequences, with more than 3% as singletons. The source was CD4+ T cells sorted from PBMCs, collected 10 days after the yellow fever booster vaccination. These receptors all stem from a man younger than 35 who received the YFV17D yellow fever vaccine.

In this sample, this clonotype turned up a few times. V usage is TRBV4-1 and J usage is TRBJ2-3; TRBD2 matches 10 bases. CDR1 is MGHRA, CDR2 YSYEKL, per germline. Trimming removed 4 bases from V and 2 bases from J; junction bases left unmatched: 12. The CDR3 covers 18 residues. The CDR3 sequence is CASSLTDLAGVPTDTQYF. The CDR3 DNA is TGCGCCAGCAGCCTTACTGATCTAGCGGGGGTCCCCACAGATACGCAGTATTTT.

Many counts were recorded for this clonotype. This chain connects TRBV9 to TRBJ2-3, with 8 bases identical to TRBD2. CDR3 length: 15 amino acids. With 2 bases clipped from V and 0 bases from J, the junction kept 2 bases outside the gene matches. Germline V gives CDR1 SGDLS, CDR2 YYNGEE. CDR3 nucleotides: TGTGCCAGCAGCGTGGAGCGGGGGAGCACAGATACGCAGTATTTT. It translates to CASSVERGSTDTQYF.

This chain joins TRBV2 and TRBJ2-7; D perhaps matches TRBD2 (5 bases). Germline CDR1 and CDR2: SNHLY and FYNNEI. This CDR3 comprises 14 residues. The ends were cut back, 4 bases at V and 1 base at J, with 11 bases in the middle. The CDR3 loop reads CASSVEVESYEQYF. The CDR3 DNA reads as TGTGCCAGCAGTGTGGAGGTAGAGTCCTACGAGCAGTACTTC.

This clonotype showed up many times. This chain connects TRBV24-1 to TRBJ2-1; 9 nucleotides line up with TRBD1. V lost 2 bases and J lost 5; bases outside the gene matches: 6. The germline CDR1 and CDR2 sequences are KGHDR and SFDVKD. The CDR3 runs 16 residues. The CDR3: CATSDSGTGTHNEQFF. CDR3 DNA: TGTGCCACCAGTGATTCCGGGACAGGGACGCACAATGAGCAGTTCTTC.

This chain links TRBV29-1 with TRBJ1-2, with D perhaps matching TRBD1 (5 bases). CDR3 length: 13 amino acids. Between the trimmed V and J ends, which lost 7 bases and 6 bases, there was a span of 18 bases. Germline CDR1 reads SQVTM; CDR2 reads ANQGSEA. The CDR3 is CSAGGLPWDGYTF. The CDR3 region has the DNA TGCAGCGCCGGGGGTTTGCCCTGGGATGGCTACACCTTC. The full variable domain, completed using reference TRBV29-1 and TRBJ1-2, is SAVISQKPSRDICQRGTSLTIQCQVDSQVTMMFWYRQQPGQSLTLIATANQGSEATYESGFVIDKFPISRPNLTFSTLTVSNMSPEDSSIYLCSAGGLPWDGYTFGSGTRLTVV.